This T cell receptor beta chain was identified in a study of blood T cell repertoires in COVID-19. On the study more broadly: PBMCs, B-cell-depleted T cells, or T cells provided the cDNA or gDNA that made up the material.

Germline V CDR1 and CDR2: SEHNR, FQNEAQ (reference sequence). Trimming cost V 2 bases and J 0 bases, with 11 bases left between them. The CDR3 loop spans 17 amino acids. This table comes from immunoSEQ multiplex PCR, and its TCRdb copy is limited to in-frame clones, with some not included. This table holds 120,000 or so clones, 85% to 90% found once. This chain connects TRBV7-9 to TRBJ2-6; weak D call: TRBD2 (6 bases). Sequencing was performed on peripheral blood. The receptor's source is a woman between 70 and 85 years old with acute or convalescent COVID-19. This CDR3 is CASSLKGRGSGANVLTF. The CDR3 region has the DNA TGTGCCAGCAGCTTAAAGGGGCGGGGCTCTGGGGCCAACGTCCTGACTTTC.